A single sample is the source of the 20 T cell receptor beta chains below, sequenced in a study of shared clonotypes between healthy human individuals. Method: immunoSEQ multiplex PCR; TCRdb's copy keeps in-frame clones and lacks some. The sample carries roughly 170,000 clones, 66% recorded once. The sequencing input was memory CD4+ T cells sorted from blood. Regarding subset: CD45RA-negative fraction. All receptors derive from a man aged 25-45 years in good health.

This rearrangement joins TRBV7-3 to TRBJ2-3; 13 positions match TRBD2. The CDR3 spans 17 residues. The germline V gene encodes CDR1 SGHTA and CDR2 FQGTGA. J gave up 3 bases and V 5 bases, and 8 bases lay outside the gene matches. CDR3 loop: CASSQRTSGSSTDTQYF. CDR3 sequence (DNA): TGTGCCAGCAGCCAAAGGACTAGCGGGAGTAGTACAGATACGCAGTATTTT.

This clone occurred a few times. The V and J genes are TRBV28 and TRBJ1-2; D not resolved. V was shortened by 7 bases and J by 0 bases, with 9 bases between the two germline ends. The CDR3 runs to 13 residues. Germline V gene sequence: CDR1 MDHEN, CDR2 SYDVKM. The CDR3 loop reads CASKGSPNYGYTF. In DNA form, the CDR3 reads TGTGCCAGCAAGGGCAGCCCTAACTATGGCTACACCTTC.

This sequence joins TRBV5-1 and TRBJ2-7; D not certain. Looked up from germline, CDR1 is SGHRS and CDR2 is YFSETQ. The CDR3 length is 15 residues. With 1 base removed from V and 6 bases from J, the gap between germline ends came to 17 bases. As DNA, the CDR3 is TGCGCCAGCAGCTTGAACCTACGAGGTCCTCGCGAGCAGTACTTC. Translated, it gives CASSLNLRGPREQYF.

This clone was seen once. This chain uses TRBV5-1 with TRBJ2-7, with D maybe TRBD1 (7 bases). Deletions cut 2 bases from V and 1 base from J, with 13 bases between. The germline CDR1 and CDR2 sequences are SGHRS and YFSETQ. The CDR3 loop spans 15 amino acids. The CDR3 nucleotides read TGCGCCAGCAGCTTATTACCAGGGGGGTCCTACGAGCAGTACTTC. Encoded protein: CASSLLPGGSYEQYF.

J is TRBJ2-7 and V is TRBV28; D is undetermined. V gave up 2 bases and J gave up 6 bases, with 8 bases separating them. The CDR3 spans 12 residues. Germline V CDR1 and CDR2: MDHEN, SYDVKM. The DNA for the CDR3 is TGTGCCAGCAGTTTAGCTAGTCCCGAGCAGTACTTC. Protein product: CASSLASPEQYF.

This chain joins TRBV20-1 and TRBJ2-7; tentative D call: TRBD2 (5 bases). The germline gives CDR1 DFQATT, CDR2 SNEGSKA (reference sequence). V gave up 3 bases and J gave up 7 bases, with 10 bases separating them. There are 11 residues in the CDR3. CDR3 sequence: CSASSPGEQYF. CDR3 DNA: TGCAGTGCTAGTTCCCCGGGGGAGCAGTACTTC.

This chain uses TRBV4-3 with TRBJ2-7; 11 bases align to TRBD1. The germline CDR1 and CDR2 sequences are LGHNA and YSLEER. Germline trimming cut 0 bases from V and 3 bases from J; bases unmatched to any gene: 4. The CDR3 spans 16 residues. The chain's CDR3 is CASSQDTGTGGYEQYF. CDR3 nucleotides: TGCGCCAGCAGCCAAGATACGGGGACAGGGGGCTACGAGCAGTACTTC.

As regards this clone: The junction and the germline gene differ at one end; a read error may be behind it. This sequence joins TRBV2 and TRBJ1-2; possibly TRBD1 for D (5 bases). CDR3 length: 14 amino acids. The germline gives CDR1 SNHLY, CDR2 FYNNEI. The CDR3 sequence: CATSGASANYGYTF. The DNA of the CDR3 is TGTGCCACCAGTGGGGCATCTGCTAACTATGGCTACACCTTC. Looking up the rest from reference TRBV2 and TRBJ1-2 gives the full variable domain: EPEVTQTPSHQVTQMGQEVILRCVPISNHLYFYWYRQILGQKVEFLVSFYNNEISEKSEIFDDQFSVERPDGSNFTLKIRSTKLEDSAMYFCATSGASANYGYTFGSGTRLTVV.

The gene calls are TRBV5-1 and TRBJ2-7; the match to TRBD2 covers 9 bases. The trim removed 4 bases at V and 2 bases at J, leaving 10 bases unmatched. Germline values: CDR1 SGHRS, CDR2 YFSETQ. This CDR3 has 16 amino acids. CDR3 DNA: TGCGCCAGCAGCCTGGGTTTGACTAGCGGTACCTACGAGCAGTACTTC. This sequence encodes CASSLGLTSGTYEQYF.

The rearrangement joins TRBV5-1 to TRBJ2-7; possible D gene TRBD2, 6 bases. CDR1 SGHRS and CDR2 YFSETQ come from the germline V gene. V shed 3 bases and J shed 2 bases, with 12 bases lying between them. The length of the CDR3 is 14 residues. The DNA for the CDR3 is TGCGCCAGCAGCTCCGGGGACTGGGCCTACGAGCAGTACTTC. Translation gives CASSSGDWAYEQYF.

The chain couples TRBV29-1 to TRBJ1-1; TRBD1 is a possible D gene (5 bases). CDR1 and CDR2 from the germline V gene are SQVTM and ANQGSEA. CDR3 size: 16 residues. V was cut by 5 bases and J by 4 bases, with 23 bases left in between. CDR3 sequence reads: CSVYQGKIGGGTEAFF. The CDR3 nucleotides are TGCAGCGTTTATCAGGGAAAAATCGGGGGAGGCACTGAAGCTTTCTTT.

The chain combines TRBV28 with TRBJ1-1; possible D gene TRBD1, 6 bases. Trimming cost V 8 bases and J 1 base, with 14 bases left between them. CDR1 MDHEN and CDR2 SYDVKM come from the germline V gene. The CDR3 consists of 14 residues. The CDR3 bases are TGTGCCAGCTTCAAACTGACAGGGAACACTGAAGCTTTCTTT. The encoded protein is CASFKLTGNTEAFF.

The chain couples TRBV28 to TRBJ2-3; D ambiguous. Deletions cut 4 bases from V and 1 base from J, with 12 bases between. CDR3 length: 15 amino acids. From germline, CDR1 is MDHEN and CDR2 SYDVKM. The CDR3 here is CASSSAGEGTDTQYF. The CDR3 DNA is TGTGCCAGCAGTTCCGCTGGAGAGGGCACAGATACGCAGTATTTT.

The chain carries TRBV10-3 and TRBJ1-4; D gene unclear. The germline V and J ends were trimmed by 10 bases and 7 bases, with 13 bases remaining between them. There are 12 residues in the CDR3. Germline CDR1 and CDR2: ENHRY and SYGVKD. CDR3 in DNA: TGTGCCAGGAGGATAATCGGTGAAAAACTGTTTTTT. Protein sequence: CARRIIGEKLFF.

V gene TRBV4-2 combines with J gene TRBJ2-7; TRBD2 aligns across 9 bases. CDR1 and CDR2 (germline): LGHNA, YNFKEQ. Trimming at V came to 3 bases and at J to 0 bases, leaving 6 bases not matched to a gene. This CDR3 spans 16 amino acids. The CDR3 DNA is TGTGCCAGCAGCCAGGTGACTAGCGGAAACTCCTACGAGCAGTACTTC. Residues: CASSQVTSGNSYEQYF.

The count of this clone is one. This chain connects TRBV6-1 to TRBJ2-1; 8 nucleotides agree with TRBD2. The CDR3 loop spans 13 amino acids. Germline CDR1 reads MNHNS; CDR2 reads SASEGT. J gave up 12 bases and V 3 bases, and 7 bases lay outside the gene matches. CDR3 in DNA: TGTGCCAGCAGTGACCCGGGACTAGTCGGGCAGTTCTTC. Amino acids: CASSDPGLVGQFF.

This clone was seen only once. The chain couples TRBV5-1 to TRBJ2-7; weak D call: TRBD2 (5 bases). With 4 bases removed from V and 3 bases from J, the gap between germline ends came to 11 bases. The CDR3 extends over 13 amino acids. CDR1 and CDR2 from the germline V gene are SGHRS and YFSETQ. CDR3 in DNA: TGCGCCAGCAGCCCCTCGGGATTCTACGAGCAGTACTTC. Translating it yields CASSPSGFYEQYF. Based on the CDR3 plus reference TRBV5-1 and TRBJ2-7, the full variable domain is KAGVTQTPRYLIKTRGQQVTLSCSPISGHRSVSWYQQTPGQGLQFLFEYFSETQRNKGNFPGRFSGRQFSNSRSEMNVSTLELGDSALYLCASSPSGFYEQYFGPGTRLTVT.

This rearrangement joins TRBV5-1 to TRBJ2-6; tentative D call: TRBD1 (5 bases). CDR3 length: 16 amino acids. V lost 1 base and J lost 4, with 12 bases in between. Germline loops: CDR1 SGHRS, CDR2 YFSETQ. CDR3 nucleotide sequence: TGCGCCAGCAGCTTGTACCAGGGTTCAGGGGCCAACGTCCTGACTTTC. This sequence encodes CASSLYQGSGANVLTF.

This clone was counted between two and nine times. The V gene is TRBV27, the J gene TRBJ2-3; D call uncertain. CDR3 length equals 11 residues. CDR1 is MNHEY and CDR2 is SMNVEV in the germline V gene (reference sequence). Between the trimmed V and J ends, which lost 8 bases and 4 bases, there was a span of 7 bases. CDR3 sequence: CASGRADTQYF. For the CDR3, the DNA is TGTGCCAGCGGGCGCGCAGATACGCAGTATTTT.

The gene calls are TRBV18 and TRBJ2-7; either TRBD1 or TRBD2 may supply D (5 bases each). This CDR3 spans 13 amino acids. The germline CDR1 and CDR2 sequences are KGHSH and LQKENI. V shed 4 bases and J shed 3 bases, with 10 bases lying between them. CDR3 in DNA: TGTGCCAGCTCACAGGGACGATTCTACGAGCAGTACTTC. This gives the protein CASSQGRFYEQYF.